The clone carrying this T cell receptor (beta chain) was seen only a few times. Seattle patients were enrolled while actively infected and followed longitudinally. Germline V gives CDR1 LGHDT, CDR2 YNNKEL (reference sequence). V was clipped by 1 base and J by 4 bases, with 11 bases between them. This CDR3 has 15 amino acids. The data were obtained in a study of blood T cell repertoires in COVID-19. Overall study: Italy, Spain and the United States were the sources of the convalescent and acute COVID-19 samples. T cells, B-cell-depleted T cells, or PBMCs provided the cDNA or gDNA that served as material.

In the original analysis: Counts of nucleated cells, estimated from reference gene primer amplification, were obtained. Data came from immunoSEQ multiplex PCR; TCRdb stores just in-frame clones and leaves some out. The V and J calls and clone size were taken over from that table, and D and trimming were inferred from the DNA. The sample comprises 100,000 to 150,000 clones, 92% of which are singletons, and approximately 2% rests with the top ten. This clonotype was sampled from a man aged 45-65 years with COVID-19, enrolled during active disease. Material for sequencing was peripheral blood. This rearrangement joins TRBV3-1 (or the pseudogene TRBV3-2) to TRBJ1-5, with D unclear. Here the CDR3 reads CASSQGATGNQPQHF. CDR3 sequence (DNA): TGTGCCAGCAGCCAAGGGGCAACGGGGAATCAGCCCCAGCATTTT.